A selection of T cell receptor beta chains follows, all from one sample in a study of blood T cells in healthy people across ages. TCRdb redid the calling of the 5' RACE reads with MiXCR, one entry per CDR3 protein. The sample has some 670,000 distinct CDR3 sequences, around 50% seen once. Sequenced: blood. All receptors come from a woman of 80 years or more in good health. The CDR3 runs from the conserved cysteine through the conserved F or W. D genes are given only for firm matches.

cdr3_length d_call v_call cdr3_aa
17 . TRBV15 CATSRDRGYSTIETQYF
13 TRBD1 TRBV11-2 CASGRGPQETQYF
16 TRBD1 TRBV5-1 CASSFATGSNTGELFF
15 TRBD1 TRBV12-3/TRBV12-4 CASSPGTGGKQPQHF
11 TRBD2 TRBV28 CASRGGNIQYF
15 TRBD1 TRBV18 CASSLSDRDSYEQYF
14 TRBD1 TRBV9 CASSVGQGVETQYF
14 . TRBV6-5 CASSVRGSEETQYF
13 . TRBV12-3/TRBV12-4 CASSYSHSLEQYF
12 . TRBV2 CASSRGDNEQFF
15 . TRBV7-9 CASSEQGSGHNEQFF
14 . TRBV14 CASSQEVAANEQFF
15 TRBD1 TRBV10-3 CAISGRDRGSYEQYF
12 . TRBV15 CATSRTGSEQFF
16 TRBD2 TRBV6-5 CASSYKFTSGTYEQYF
12 . TRBV25-1 CASSSQGVEAFF
15 . TRBV30 CAWKDPFFRPDTQYF
18 TRBD2 TRBV10-3 CAISPRLAGETGKETQYF
15 TRBD1 TRBV7-2 CASSSRQGGGSGYTF